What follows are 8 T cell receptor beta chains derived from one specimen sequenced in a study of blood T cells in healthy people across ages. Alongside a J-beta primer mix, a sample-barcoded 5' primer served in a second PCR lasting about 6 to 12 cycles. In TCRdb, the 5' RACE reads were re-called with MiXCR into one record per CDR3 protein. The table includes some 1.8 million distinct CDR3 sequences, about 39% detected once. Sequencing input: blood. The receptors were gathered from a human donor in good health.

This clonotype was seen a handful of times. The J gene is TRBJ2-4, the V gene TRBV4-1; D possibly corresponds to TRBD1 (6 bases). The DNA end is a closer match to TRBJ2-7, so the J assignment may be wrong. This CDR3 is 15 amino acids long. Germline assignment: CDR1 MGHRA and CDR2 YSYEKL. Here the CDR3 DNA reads TGCGCCAGCAGCCAAGAGCCAGGGGTGTATGACGAGCAGTACTTC. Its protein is CASSQEPGVYDEQYF.

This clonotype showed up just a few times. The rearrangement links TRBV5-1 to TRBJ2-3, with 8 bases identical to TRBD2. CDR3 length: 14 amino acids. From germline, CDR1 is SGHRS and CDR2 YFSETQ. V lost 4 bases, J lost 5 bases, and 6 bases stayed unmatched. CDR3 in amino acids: CASSIDAGGDTQYF. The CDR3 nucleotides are TGCGCCAGCAGCATCGACGCGGGGGGAGATACGCAGTATTTT.

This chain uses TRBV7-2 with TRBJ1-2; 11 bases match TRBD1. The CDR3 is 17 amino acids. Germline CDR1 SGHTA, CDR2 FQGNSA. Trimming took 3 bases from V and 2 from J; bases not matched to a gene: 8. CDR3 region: CASSLRGGDRGNYGYTF. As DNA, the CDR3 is TGTGCCAGCAGCTTGAGAGGGGGGGACAGGGGGAACTATGGCTACACCTTC.

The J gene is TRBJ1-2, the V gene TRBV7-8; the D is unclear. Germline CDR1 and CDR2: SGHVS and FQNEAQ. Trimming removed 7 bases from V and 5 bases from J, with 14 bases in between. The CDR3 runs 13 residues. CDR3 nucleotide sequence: TGTGCCAGCACCACTCGGGGTTGGTATGGCTACACCTTC. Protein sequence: CASTTRGWYGYTF. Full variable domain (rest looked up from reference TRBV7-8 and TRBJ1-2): GAGVSQSPRYKVAKRGQDVALRCDPISGHVSLFWYQQALGQGPEFLTYFQNEAQLDKSGLPSDRFFAERPEGSVSTLKIQRTQQEDSAVYLCASTTRGWYGYTFGSGTRLTVV.

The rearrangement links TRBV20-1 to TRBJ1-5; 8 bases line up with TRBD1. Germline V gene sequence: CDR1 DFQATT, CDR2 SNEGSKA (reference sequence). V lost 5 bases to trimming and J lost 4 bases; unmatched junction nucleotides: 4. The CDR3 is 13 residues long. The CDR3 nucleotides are TGCAGTGCTCACAGGGGGTGGAATCAGCCCCAGCATTTT. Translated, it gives CSAHRGWNQPQHF.

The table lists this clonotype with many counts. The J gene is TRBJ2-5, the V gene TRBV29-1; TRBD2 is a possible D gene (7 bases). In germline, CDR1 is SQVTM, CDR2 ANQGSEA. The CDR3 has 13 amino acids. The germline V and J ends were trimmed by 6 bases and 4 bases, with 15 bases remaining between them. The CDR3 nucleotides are TGCAGCGTCTATCCAGGGGAGGGAGAGACCCAGTACTTC. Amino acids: CSVYPGEGETQYF.

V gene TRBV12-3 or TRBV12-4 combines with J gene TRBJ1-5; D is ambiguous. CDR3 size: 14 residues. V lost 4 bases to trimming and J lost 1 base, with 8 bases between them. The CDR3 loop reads CASSSWGSNQPQHF. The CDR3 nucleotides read TGTGCCAGCAGTTCATGGGGAAGCAATCAGCCCCAGCATTTT.

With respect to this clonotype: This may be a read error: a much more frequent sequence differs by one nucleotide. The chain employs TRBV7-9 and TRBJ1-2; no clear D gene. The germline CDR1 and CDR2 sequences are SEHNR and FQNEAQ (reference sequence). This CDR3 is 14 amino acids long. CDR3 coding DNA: TGTGCCAGCAGCCCACCCACGGATAACTATGACTACACCTTC. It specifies CASSPPTDNYDYTF.